Below, 2 T cell receptor beta chains from the same sample are listed, as sequenced in a study of human T cells and chemical hapten exposure (dated by TCRdb to the early 2020s). Receptor amplification or capture employed RACE. The reads were generated on a NextSeq 500. TCRdb applied fastp at Q25 and MiXCR to the public reads, then kept only in-frame beta chains. Rows are unified per CDR3 protein, each entry keeping the most common DNA and genes. The sample records some 93,000 distinct CDR3 sequences, approximately 9% of which are singletons. Jointly, the top ten make up around 2.8% of the sample. The time point label, as the study defines it: healthy volunteer bleed at 2 weeks. Unfractionated whole blood was collected in Tempus Blood RNA tubes, and total RNA was extracted from that blood. Sample: whole blood. The receptors were gathered from a female donor in good health. Some clones in this sample may be carry-over from other donors' samples.

This clonotype appeared many times. The chain has TRBV20-1 and TRBJ2-2, with 8 bases aligning to TRBD1. V lost 5 bases, J lost 5 bases, and 7 bases stayed unmatched. The CDR3 has 14 residues. Per germline, CDR1 DFQATT and CDR2 SNEGSKA (reference sequence). As DNA, the CDR3 is TGCAGTGCTCAAAGGGACAGGCTTACCGGGGAGCTGTTTTTT. This gives the protein CSAQRDRLTGELFF.

This clonotype has more than one count but fewer than ten. This chain connects TRBV11-2 to TRBJ2-3; no firm D call. From germline, CDR1 is SGHAT and CDR2 FQNNGV. Trimming left V 5 bases short and J 5 bases short, with 17 bases between. CDR3 length: 15 residues. The CDR3 loop reads CASSPPAAVRDTQYF. In nucleotides, the CDR3 is TGTGCCAGCAGCCCCCCTGCCGCGGTGAGAGATACGCAGTATTTT.